Listed here are 20 T cell receptor beta chains from one sample, sequenced in a study of Tregs in tolerant kidney transplant recipients. The method was immunoSEQ multiplex PCR; TCRdb's version includes in-frame clones alone and lacks a portion of them. The data hold tens of thousands of clones, with roughly 91% observed a single time. Mixed chimerism was transient after nonmyeloablative marrow transplants from related graft donors. The sample consisted of CD4+ T cells from blood (PBMCs), taken 24 months after the transplant. All receptors come from a human patient who received a combined kidney and bone marrow transplant. Some T cells may originate from the graft donor.

Comment on this clone: The same CDR3 arises from other DNA sequences in this sample as well. This chain joins TRBV6-5 and TRBJ1-6; TRBD1 is a possible D gene (5 bases). CDR1 and CDR2 from the germline V gene are MNHEY and SVGAGI. V shed 0 bases and J shed 13 bases, with 16 bases lying between them. This CDR3 has 15 residues. The CDR3 sequence: CASSYSEGPVSPLHF. The CDR3 DNA follows: TGTGCCAGCAGTTACTCGGAGGGACCCGTTTCCCCCCTCCACTTT.

The chain links TRBV28 to TRBJ2-7; perhaps TRBD1 as D (6 bases). Germline V CDR1 and CDR2: MDHEN, SYDVKM. Trimming shortened V by 7 bases and J by 0 bases, and 10 bases separated the two germline ends. The CDR3 has 13 amino acids. CDR3 sequence (DNA): TGTGCCAGCACAACAGGGCCCTCCTACGAGCAGTACTTC. It encodes CASTTGPSYEQYF.

This clone appeared a single time. The chain is built from TRBV11-3 and TRBJ2-5; 8 bases line up with TRBD1. Germline CDR1 reads SGHNT; CDR2 reads YENEEA. The CDR3 sequence is 14 residues long. With 5 bases clipped from V and 2 bases from J, the junction kept 4 bases outside the gene matches. The CDR3 DNA is TGTGCCAGCAGCCCCACAGGGGGACAAGAGACCCAGTACTTC. Translation gives CASSPTGGQETQYF.

V and J are TRBV5-1 and TRBJ2-6, with D possibly being TRBD2 (7 bases). There are 18 residues in the CDR3. Germline V gene lookup returns CDR1 SGHRS and CDR2 YFSETQ. V lost 0 bases and J 0 bases, leaving 13 bases between the germline ends. The CDR3: CASSLAGGPNSGANVLTF. The CDR3 DNA reads as TGCGCCAGCAGCTTGGCCGGGGGGCCTAACTCTGGGGCCAACGTCCTGACTTTC. Drawing the rest from reference TRBV5-1 and TRBJ2-6, the complete variable domain is KAGVTQTPRYLIKTRGQQVTLSCSPISGHRSVSWYQQTPGQGLQFLFEYFSETQRNKGNFPGRFSGRQFSNSRSEMNVSTLELGDSALYLCASSLAGGPNSGANVLTFGAGSRLTVL.

The V and J genes are TRBV30 and TRBJ2-5; D is unresolved. Trimming shortened V by 0 bases and J by 4 bases, and 3 bases separated the two germline ends. CDR1 is GTSNPN and CDR2 is SVGIG in the germline V gene (reference sequence). The CDR3 is 11 amino acids. This CDR3 reads CAWSVGETQYF. The CDR3 DNA reads TGTGCCTGGAGTGTCGGAGAGACCCAGTACTTC.

The chain carries TRBV7-9 and TRBJ2-5; TRBD1 matches 7 bases. V was clipped by 5 bases and J by 5 bases; unmatched bases: 8. The CDR3 is made up of 14 amino acids. The germline V gene has CDR1 SEHNR and CDR2 FQNEAQ (reference sequence). CDR3 DNA: TGTGCCAGCAGCCCCGGTGACAGGGTCGAGACCCAGTACTTC. Translated, it gives CASSPGDRVETQYF.

This sequence joins TRBV27 and TRBJ2-3; perhaps TRBD2 as D (6 bases). In germline, CDR1 is MNHEY, CDR2 SMNVEV (reference sequence). V was cut by 1 base and J by 4 bases, with 18 bases left in between. The CDR3 runs 17 residues. The CDR3 coding sequence is TGTGCCAGCAGTTTATATCGAGATTCACGGAGGGCAGATACGCAGTATTTT. Protein: CASSLYRDSRRADTQYF.

The V call is TRBV18, the J call TRBJ2-7; possible D gene TRBD1, 5 bases. The CDR3 spans 14 residues. V was shortened by 1 base and J by 3 bases, with 10 bases between the two germline ends. The germline gives CDR1 KGHSH, CDR2 LQKENI. This chain's CDR3 is CASSPLQGHYEQYF. Written as DNA, the CDR3 is TGTGCCAGCTCACCACTTCAGGGTCACTACGAGCAGTACTTC.

The CDR3 loop reads CASSITSAETQYF. CDR3 coding DNA: TGTGCCAGTAGTATTACTAGCGCGGAGACCCAGTACTTC. J is TRBJ2-5 and V is TRBV19; TRBD2 matches 7 bases. The germline V gene encodes CDR1 LNHDA and CDR2 SQIVND (reference sequence). Losses at the gene ends were 3 bases for V and 5 bases for J; bases not matched to a gene: 3. The CDR3 runs to 13 residues.

V and J are TRBV5-1 and TRBJ2-6; TRBD1 matches 9 bases. From germline, CDR1 is SGHRS and CDR2 YFSETQ. Germline trimming cut 4 bases from V and 0 bases from J; bases unmatched to any gene: 8. This CDR3 region has 18 residues. The DNA of the CDR3 is TGCGCCAGCAGCCCGGCCGGGACAGGGACCTCTGGGGCCAACGTCCTGACTTTC. This encodes CASSPAGTGTSGANVLTF.

Here the CDR3 reads CASSEYYEQYF. Written as DNA, the CDR3 is TGTGCCAGCAGCGAATACTACGAGCAGTACTTC. The J gene is TRBJ2-7, the V gene TRBV6-1; D call uncertain. CDR3 length: 11 residues. V was cut by 6 bases and J by 3 bases, with 6 bases left in between. Per germline, CDR1 MNHNS and CDR2 SASEGT.

This chain links TRBV14 with TRBJ1-2; 11 nucleotides align to TRBD1. J lost 4 bases, V lost 6 bases, and 1 base had no gene match. Germline CDR1 reads SGHDN; CDR2 reads FVKESK. The CDR3 is 13 residues long. The CDR3 DNA reads as TGTGCCAGCAGAGGACAGGGGGCCTATGGCTACACCTTC. Residues: CASRGQGAYGYTF.

CDR3 amino acids: CASSRTNEKLFF. CDR3 DNA: TGTGCCAGCAGCAGAACAAATGAAAAACTGTTTTTT. The chain couples TRBV6-5 to TRBJ1-4; D is ambiguous. The germline V gene has CDR1 MNHEY and CDR2 SVGAGI. This CDR3 is 12 amino acids long. Trimming pared 6 bases from V and 5 bases from J, leaving 7 bases between.

The genes are TRBV30 and TRBJ1-4; a possible D gene is TRBD1 (6 bases). The length of the CDR3 is 17 residues. Germline V CDR1 and CDR2: GTSNPN, SVGIG (reference sequence). The V gene lost 2 bases and the J gene lost 1 base, with 17 bases spanning the gap. The CDR3 sequence is CAWSKSGDIGTNEKLFF. The CDR3 DNA follows: TGTGCCTGGAGTAAAAGCGGGGACATCGGAACTAATGAAAAACTGTTTTTT.

This chain connects TRBV7-9 to TRBJ2-5; 9 bases map to TRBD2. The V gene's germline CDR1 is SEHNR and CDR2 FQNEAQ (reference sequence). With V trimmed by 5 bases and J by 4 bases, 8 bases remained unmatched. This CDR3 region has 15 residues. CDR3 residues: CASSESGGTIETQYF. For the CDR3, the DNA is TGTGCCAGCAGCGAAAGCGGGGGGACGATAGAGACCCAGTACTTC.

This clone was counted a few times. The V and J genes are TRBV7-9 and TRBJ2-1, with D unclear. The V and J ends lost 8 bases and 9 bases respectively, with 11 bases between them. This CDR3 has 11 residues. Germline CDR1 and CDR2: SEHNR and FQNEAQ (reference sequence). The CDR3 protein is CASDSPGEQFF. The CDR3 nucleotides read TGTGCCAGCGACTCCCCTGGTGAGCAGTTCTTC.

With respect to this clone: The same CDR3 is also encoded by other DNA sequences in this sample. The chain is built from TRBV9 and TRBJ1-6, with TRBD1 matching 7 bases. The CDR3 consists of 17 residues. Germline V lookup: CDR1 SGDLS, CDR2 YYNGEE. The V segment lost 2 bases and the J segment 4 bases; nucleotides outside the gene matches: 9. The CDR3, as DNA: TGTGCCAGCAGCGTCGGACAGGTCCGGTCGTATAATTCACCCCTCCACTTT. Translation gives CASSVGQVRSYNSPLHF.

J is TRBJ2-2 and V is TRBV4-2; 8 bases map to TRBD2. CDR1 is LGHNA and CDR2 is YNFKEQ in the germline V gene. The V segment lost 5 bases and the J segment 8 bases; nucleotides outside the gene matches: 4. This CDR3 is built from 13 residues. CDR3 nucleotides: TGTGCCAGCAGCTCGACTAGCGAGGGGGAGCTGTTTTTT. Protein product: CASSSTSEGELFF.

The chain recombines TRBV7-2 with TRBJ2-3; D call uncertain. Deletions cut 1 base from V and 4 bases from J, with 6 bases between. This CDR3 comprises 13 residues. Germline loops: CDR1 SGHTA, CDR2 FQGNSA. This CDR3 reads CASSLGPADTQYF. In DNA, the CDR3 is TGTGCCAGCAGCTTAGGGCCCGCAGATACGCAGTATTTT.

V is TRBV7-3 and J is TRBJ2-5, with TRBD2 matching over 8 bases. V shed 3 bases, J shed 4 bases, and the junction held 1 base outside the gene matches. This CDR3 contains 13 residues. CDR1 SGHTA and CDR2 FQGTGA come from the germline V gene. The CDR3 region has the DNA TGTGCCAGCAGCTTGGCGGGGGGAGAGACCCAGTACTTC. Translated, it gives CASSLAGGETQYF.